What follows describes a single T cell receptor (beta chain). These data originate in a study of blood T cell repertoires in COVID-19. Study-level information: Sources were T cells, B-cell-depleted T cells, or PBMCs; the material itself was cDNA or gDNA.

Recruited during active infection, patients (from Seattle) were subsequently followed longitudinally. Trimming cost V 6 bases and J 7 bases, with 10 bases left between them. This CDR3 is 12 amino acids long. This table comes from immunoSEQ multiplex PCR, and its TCRdb copy is limited to in-frame clones, with some not included. The table shows just under 350,000 clones, with about 87% occurring only once. This clonotype originated in a woman in her fifties or sixties with COVID-19, enrolled during active disease. This chain uses TRBV12-3 or TRBV12-4 with TRBJ2-1; a weak D match, TRBD1 (5 bases). What was sequenced was peripheral blood. The CDR3 nucleotides are TGTGCCAGCAGACCGACAGTGAATGAGCAGTTCTTC. Protein product: CASRPTVNEQFF.